Each of the 26 T cell receptor beta chains below was sequenced from the same sample in a study of blood T cell repertoires in COVID-19. Only in-frame clones appear in the TCRdb table, and some are missing; sequencing was by immunoSEQ multiplex PCR. This sample has tens of thousands of clones, with approximately 83% found just once. The sample comprised peripheral blood. The receptors were gathered from a woman aged 55-70 years with acute or convalescent COVID-19.

The gene calls are TRBV28 and TRBJ2-2; D is possibly TRBD1 (5 bases). With 6 bases removed from V and 6 bases from J, the gap between germline ends came to 11 bases. The CDR3 consists of 13 residues. In germline, CDR1 is MDHEN, CDR2 SYDVKM. The CDR3 nucleotides read TGTGCCAGCAGGCTTCAGGGTTCCGGGGAGCTGTTTTTT. Its protein product is CASRLQGSGELFF.

This clone was seen just once. This chain joins TRBV28 and TRBJ1-6; the D is unclear. Trimming took 6 bases from V and 10 from J, leaving 13 bases between them. This CDR3 is built from 13 residues. CDR1 MDHEN and CDR2 SYDVKM come from the germline V gene. The CDR3 reads CASSLGIGSPLHF. CDR3 nucleotides: TGTGCCAGCAGCTTGGGCATTGGGTCACCCCTCCACTTT.

This clone occurred once. The identical CDR3 is also encoded by other nucleotide sequences in the sample. The chain links TRBV18 to TRBJ2-3, with 7 bases aligning to TRBD1. Germline V gene sequence: CDR1 KGHSH, CDR2 LQKENI. Trimming removed 3 bases from V and 0 bases from J; junction bases left unmatched: 3. CDR3 size: 15 residues. CDR3 in DNA: TGTGCCAGCTCACCTGCGACAGGGAGCACAGATACGCAGTATTTT. It translates to CASSPATGSTDTQYF.

Only a few counts were recorded for this clone. The V gene is TRBV3-1 (or the pseudogene TRBV3-2), the J gene TRBJ1-2; D might be TRBD1 (5 bases). V shed 1 base and J shed 2 bases, with 11 bases lying between them. The length of the CDR3 is 15 residues. Per germline, CDR1 LGHDT and CDR2 YNNKEL (reference sequence). The CDR3 DNA reads TGTGCCAGCAGCCAAGTCGACAGAGCGAACTATGGCTACACCTTC. Its protein product is CASSQVDRANYGYTF.

This clone was seen a few times. The CDR3 DNA reads as TGCGCCAGCAGTAGCCGGGACAGAGTATACGAGCAGTACTTC. This translates into CASSSRDRVYEQYF. The V call is TRBV5-1, the J call TRBJ2-7, with 7 bases fitting TRBD1. V lost 5 bases to trimming and J lost 4 bases; unmatched junction nucleotides: 9. The CDR3 is made up of 14 amino acids. Germline assignment: CDR1 SGHRS and CDR2 YFSETQ.

The chain employs TRBV3-1 (or the pseudogene TRBV3-2) and TRBJ2-1, with 14 nucleotides matching TRBD2. The J segment lost 9 bases and the V segment lost 4 bases, leaving 11 bases of the junction unmatched. CDR1 LGHDT and CDR2 YNNKEL come from the germline V gene (reference sequence). This CDR3 spans 17 amino acids. CDR3 region: CASSPTQTSGRGSEQFF. Written as DNA, the CDR3 is TGTGCCAGCAGCCCGACCCAGACTAGCGGGAGGGGGAGTGAGCAGTTCTTC.

This rearrangement joins TRBV9 to TRBJ1-1, with no clear D. CDR3 size: 14 residues. V dropped 3 bases and J dropped 1 base, with 10 bases sitting between them. Germline V gives CDR1 SGDLS, CDR2 YYNGEE. The CDR3 protein is CASSGSTGNTEAFF. Written as DNA, the CDR3 is TGTGCCAGCAGCGGGTCGACGGGGAACACTGAAGCTTTCTTT.

The rearrangement uses TRBV5-4 and TRBJ1-5; possibly TRBD1 for D (5 bases). The germline V gene encodes CDR1 SGHNT and CDR2 YYREEE (reference sequence). The CDR3 has 14 residues. Between the trimmed V and J ends, which lost 4 bases and 7 bases, there was a span of 15 bases. The CDR3 protein is CASSAGGAGQPQHF. CDR3 sequence (DNA): TGTGCCAGCAGCGCTGGAGGGGCGGGGCAGCCCCAGCATTTT.

The V and J genes are TRBV5-6 and TRBJ1-5, with 11 nucleotides matching TRBD1. The ends lost 2 bases at V and 6 bases at J; junction bases unmatched: 7. There are 16 residues in the CDR3. From germline, CDR1 is SGHDT and CDR2 YYEEEE. DNA of the CDR3: TGTGCCAGCAGCTTTGGAGGGACAGGGGGATTTCAGCCCCAGCATTTT. Translation gives CASSFGGTGGFQPQHF.

This chain links TRBV18 with TRBJ1-2; D is undetermined. Trimming shortened V by 5 bases and J by 7 bases, and 17 bases separated the two germline ends. Per the germline V gene, CDR1 is KGHSH and CDR2 is LQKENI. The CDR3 sequence is 14 residues long. The chain's CDR3 is CASSSTPLGSGYTF. The CDR3 region has the DNA TGTGCCAGCTCATCGACTCCATTAGGGAGTGGCTACACCTTC.

The rearrangement links TRBV3-1 (or the pseudogene TRBV3-2) to TRBJ1-2; TRBD1 agrees at 8 bases. Germline CDR1 and CDR2: LGHDT and YNNKEL (reference sequence). Trimming cost V 6 bases and J 7 bases; bases outside gene matches: 10. This CDR3 contains 14 residues. In nucleotides, the CDR3 is TGTGCCAGCAGGGCCTCAGGGGGCTACGGTGGCTACACCTTC. Translated, it gives CASRASGGYGGYTF.

This chain connects TRBV18 to TRBJ1-4; no clear D. V was cut by 8 bases and J by 1 base, with 8 bases left in between. The CDR3 runs 13 residues. The V gene's germline CDR1 is KGHSH and CDR2 LQKENI. The CDR3 reads CASARGTNEKLFF. DNA of the CDR3: TGTGCCAGCGCCCGGGGAACTAATGAAAAACTGTTTTTT.

The chain is built from TRBV6-5 and TRBJ2-7; 11 positions agree with TRBD2. Germline assignment: CDR1 MNHEY and CDR2 SVGAGI. The V gene end was trimmed by 6 bases and the J gene end by 3 bases; junction bases not matched to a gene: 4. The CDR3 loop spans 14 amino acids. CDR3 coding DNA: TGTGCCAGCAGAAGACTAGCGGGATACTACGAGCAGTACTTC. Translation: CASRRLAGYYEQYF.

This chain uses TRBV2 with TRBJ1-2; perhaps TRBD1 as D (6 bases). Germline V gene lookup returns CDR1 SNHLY and CDR2 FYNNEI. The CDR3 length is 13 residues. V lost 5 bases, J lost 4 bases, and 11 bases lay in between. CDR3 region: CASSYTGIYGYTF. CDR3 sequence (DNA): TGTGCCAGCAGTTACACAGGGATCTATGGCTACACCTTC.

This clone was seen only a few times. The chain links TRBV4-2 to TRBJ2-7, with 8 bases identical to TRBD2. The germline CDR1 and CDR2 sequences are LGHNA and YNFKEQ. Trimming took 4 bases from V and 3 from J; bases not matched to a gene: 8. This CDR3 is 15 amino acids long. The CDR3 coding sequence is TGTGCCAGCAGCCGGGAGCGGGGGAGATACTACGAGCAGTACTTC. Its translation: CASSRERGRYYEQYF.

The rearrangement uses TRBV3-1 (or the pseudogene TRBV3-2) and TRBJ1-2, with D uncertain. The CDR3 runs to 13 residues. Trimming pared 1 base from V and 8 bases from J, leaving 11 bases between. Germline CDR1 and CDR2: LGHDT and YNNKEL (reference sequence). CDR3 DNA: TGTGCCAGCAGCCAAGTGCGGGCCGCGGGCTACACCTTC. This translates into CASSQVRAAGYTF.

The V gene is TRBV12-3 or TRBV12-4, the J gene TRBJ1-1; 11 bases are a match to TRBD1. V trimming: 5 bases; J trimming: 5 bases; junction bases outside the gene matches: 1. This CDR3 spans 13 amino acids. The CDR3 region is CASSGQGATEAFF. The CDR3 DNA reads as TGTGCCAGCAGTGGACAGGGGGCGACTGAAGCTTTCTTT.

The rearrangement uses TRBV15 and TRBJ2-3, with TRBD1 matching over 7 bases. The trim removed 0 bases at V and 0 bases at J, leaving 9 bases unmatched. The CDR3 length is 18 residues. CDR1 and CDR2 (germline): LNHNV, YYDKDF (reference sequence). CDR3 loop: CATSRDPATGPSTDTQYF. CDR3 coding DNA: TGTGCCACCAGCAGAGATCCGGCGACAGGGCCTAGCACAGATACGCAGTATTTT.

The J gene is TRBJ2-4, the V gene TRBV4-1, with TRBD1 matching 9 bases. In germline, CDR1 is MGHRA, CDR2 YSYEKL. The V and J ends lost 3 bases and 7 bases, in that order; junction bases with no gene match: 13. The CDR3 covers 17 residues. The CDR3 here is CASSQGVGTGKSNIQYF. CDR3 nucleotide sequence: TGCGCCAGCAGCCAGGGGGTGGGGACAGGGAAAAGTAACATTCAGTACTTC.

The V and J genes are TRBV5-1 and TRBJ1-1, with TRBD1 identical over 11 bases. V dropped 4 bases and J dropped 2; count of bases not matched to a gene: 4. Germline assignment: CDR1 SGHRS and CDR2 YFSETQ. This CDR3 has 15 residues. The CDR3 nucleotides are TGCGCCAGCAGCCGGGGACAGGGGGAAAACACTGAAGCTTTCTTT. This sequence encodes CASSRGQGENTEAFF.

The chain couples TRBV5-1 to TRBJ2-3, with D perhaps matching TRBD1 (6 bases). The V end lost 3 bases, the J end lost 0 bases, and 8 bases lay between the germline ends. This CDR3 spans 14 amino acids. Looked up from germline, CDR1 is SGHRS and CDR2 is YFSETQ. The CDR3 bases are TGCGCCAGCAGCTCTCAGGGGAGCACAGATACGCAGTATTTT. This gives the protein CASSSQGSTDTQYF. The full variable domain, rest sourced from reference TRBV5-1 and TRBJ2-3, is KAGVTQTPRYLIKTRGQQVTLSCSPISGHRSVSWYQQTPGQGLQFLFEYFSETQRNKGNFPGRFSGRQFSNSRSEMNVSTLELGDSALYLCASSSQGSTDTQYFGPGTRLTVL.

The chain employs TRBV12-3 or TRBV12-4 and TRBJ2-7; no clear D. CDR3 size: 12 residues. V lost 2 bases and J lost 6, with 8 bases in between. CDR3: CASSLSGREQYF. The CDR3 DNA reads TGTGCCAGCAGTTTAAGTGGGCGCGAGCAGTACTTC.

J is TRBJ2-7 and V is TRBV18; D is possibly TRBD2 (5 bases). The germline V gene encodes CDR1 KGHSH and CDR2 LQKENI. CDR3 length: 13 amino acids. Trimming left V 3 bases short and J 6 bases short, with 12 bases between. CDR3 coding DNA: TGTGCCAGCTCACCCCCCCACGGAGGCGAGCAGTACTTC. This gives the protein CASSPPHGGEQYF.

The V and J genes are TRBV7-9 and TRBJ1-3, with a weak D call TRBD1 (6 bases). CDR1 and CDR2 (germline): SEHNR, FQNEAQ (reference sequence). Trimming shortened V by 1 base and J by 0 bases, and 10 bases separated the two germline ends. This CDR3 has 16 residues. The CDR3: CASSLEGQFSGNTIYF. The CDR3 nucleotides read TGTGCCAGCAGCTTAGAAGGACAGTTCTCTGGAAACACCATATATTTT.

The chain links TRBV20-1 to TRBJ2-5; perhaps TRBD2 as D (6 bases). Trimming took off 3 bases at V and 7 bases at J, with 9 bases between the two ends. Germline V gene lookup returns CDR1 DFQATT and CDR2 SNEGSKA (reference sequence). This CDR3 region has 11 residues. In nucleotides, the CDR3 is TGCAGTGCTAGCGGGAGAGTGACCCAGTACTTC. It codes for CSASGRVTQYF.

The chain joins TRBV5-1 to TRBJ1-5, with TRBD1 matching 7 bases. V trimming: 0 bases; J trimming: 4 bases; junction bases outside the gene matches: 4. Germline V lookup: CDR1 SGHRS, CDR2 YFSETQ. CDR3 size: 15 residues. The CDR3 protein is CASSLGDSPNQPQHF. CDR3 nucleotides: TGCGCCAGCAGCTTGGGGGACAGTCCGAATCAGCCCCAGCATTTT. The variable domain in full, completed from reference TRBV5-1 and TRBJ1-5, reads KAGVTQTPRYLIKTRGQQVTLSCSPISGHRSVSWYQQTPGQGLQFLFEYFSETQRNKGNFPGRFSGRQFSNSRSEMNVSTLELGDSALYLCASSLGDSPNQPQHFGDGTRLSIL.